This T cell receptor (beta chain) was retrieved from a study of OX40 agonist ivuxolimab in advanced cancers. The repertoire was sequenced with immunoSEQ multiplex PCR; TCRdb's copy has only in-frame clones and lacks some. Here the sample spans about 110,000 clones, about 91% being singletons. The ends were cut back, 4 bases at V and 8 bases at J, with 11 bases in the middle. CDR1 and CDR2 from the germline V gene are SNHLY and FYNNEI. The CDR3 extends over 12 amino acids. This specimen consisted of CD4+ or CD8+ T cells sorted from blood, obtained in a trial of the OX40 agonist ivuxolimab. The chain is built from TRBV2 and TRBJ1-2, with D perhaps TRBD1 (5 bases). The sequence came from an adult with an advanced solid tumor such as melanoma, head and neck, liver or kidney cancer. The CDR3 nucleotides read TGTGCCAGCAGTGTCGTCGGGGGAGGCTACACCTTC. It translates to CASSVVGGGYTF.